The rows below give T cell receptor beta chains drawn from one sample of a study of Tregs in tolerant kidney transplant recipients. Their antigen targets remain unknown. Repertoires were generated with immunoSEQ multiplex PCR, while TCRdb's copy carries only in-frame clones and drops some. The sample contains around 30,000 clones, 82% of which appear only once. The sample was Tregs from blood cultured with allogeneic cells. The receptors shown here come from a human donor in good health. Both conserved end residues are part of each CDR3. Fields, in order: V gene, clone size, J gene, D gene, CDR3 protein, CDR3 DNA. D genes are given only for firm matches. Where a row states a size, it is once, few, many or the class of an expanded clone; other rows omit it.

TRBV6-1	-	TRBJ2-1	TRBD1	CASSERTGGGYEQFF	TGTGCCAGCAGTGAAAGGACAGGGGGTGGGTATGAGCAGTTCTTC
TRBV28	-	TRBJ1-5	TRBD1	CASSFQRGRGFNQPQHF	TGTGCCAGCAGTTTTCAAAGGGGCAGGGGGTTTAATCAGCCCCAGCATTTT
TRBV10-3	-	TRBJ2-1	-	CAISERGNEQFF	TGTGCCATCAGTGAACGCGGGAATGAGCAGTTCTTC
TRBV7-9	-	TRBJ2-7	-	CASSLGQGRVQYF	TGTGCCAGCAGCTTAGGTCAGGGTCGGGTTCAGTACTTC
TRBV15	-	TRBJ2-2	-	CATSRLVSWAGELFF	TGTGCCACCAGCAGGCTAGTCTCGTGGGCCGGGGAGCTGTTTTTT
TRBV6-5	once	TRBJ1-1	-	CASSYSPKVGTEAFF	TGTGCCAGCAGTTATTCCCCCAAGGTGGGCACTGAAGCTTTCTTT
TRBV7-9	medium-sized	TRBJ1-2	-	CASSSGQRGYTF	TGTGCCAGCAGCTCGGGACAAAGGGGCTACACCTTC
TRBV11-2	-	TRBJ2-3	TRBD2	CASSLAIAGGLADTQYF	TGTGCCAGCAGCCTCGCTATAGCGGGAGGGCTCGCAGATACGCAGTATTTT
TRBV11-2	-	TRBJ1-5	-	CASSLDRDQPQHF	TGTGCCAGCAGCTTAGACAGGGATCAGCCCCAGCATTTT
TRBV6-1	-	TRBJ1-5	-	CASSVGMGLSNQPQHF	TGTGCCAGCAGTGTGGGGATGGGGCTTAGCAATCAGCCCCAGCATTTT
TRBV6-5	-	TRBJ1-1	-	CASSYSDTEAFF	TGTGCCAGCAGTTATTCGGACACTGAAGCTTTCTTT
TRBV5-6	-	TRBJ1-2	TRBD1	CASRRTGGDGYTF	TGTGCCAGCAGGCGTACAGGGGGCGATGGCTACACCTTC
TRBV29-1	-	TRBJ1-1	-	CSVVGSNTEAFF	TGCAGCGTTGTGGGGTCGAACACTGAAGCTTTCTTT
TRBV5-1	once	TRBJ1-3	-	CASRATGGNTIYF	TGCGCCAGCAGGGCAACGGGGGGAAACACCATATATTTT
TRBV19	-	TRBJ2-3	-	CASSMRRQGTDTQYF	TGTGCCAGTAGTATGAGAAGGCAGGGAACAGATACGCAGTATTTT
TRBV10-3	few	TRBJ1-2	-	CAISDFYGYTF	TGTGCCATCAGTGATTTCTATGGCTACACCTTC
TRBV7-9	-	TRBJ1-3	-	CASSSGAGNTIYF	TGTGCCAGCAGCTCAGGGGCTGGAAACACCATATATTTT
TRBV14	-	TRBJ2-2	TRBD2	CASSQGLAGAGELFF	TGTGCCAGCAGCCAAGGGCTAGCGGGAGCCGGGGAGCTGTTTTTT
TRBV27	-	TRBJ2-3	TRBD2	CASKKRGRGFTDTQYF	TGTGCCAGCAAAAAGCGGGGGAGGGGTTTCACAGATACGCAGTATTTT
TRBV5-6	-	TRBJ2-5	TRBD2	CASSSGTSKETQYF	TGTGCCAGCAGCTCCGGGACTAGCAAAGAGACCCAGTACTTC
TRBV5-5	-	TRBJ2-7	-	CASSLEGGRVYEQYF	TGTGCCAGCAGCTTGGAAGGTGGTCGTGTTTACGAGCAGTACTTC
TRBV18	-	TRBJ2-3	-	CASALSDTQYF	TGTGCCAGCGCCCTATCAGATACGCAGTATTTT
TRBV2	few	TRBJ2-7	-	CASGRWRTNYEQYF	TGTGCCAGCGGCCGGTGGAGGACAAATTACGAGCAGTACTTC
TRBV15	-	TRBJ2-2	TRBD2	CATSRDLAGGAGELFF	TGTGCCACCAGCAGAGATCTGGCGGGAGGGGCCGGGGAGCTGTTTTTT
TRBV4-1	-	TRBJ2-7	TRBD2	CASSQGGLAESYEQYF	TGCGCCAGCAGCCAAGGGGGACTAGCTGAATCCTACGAGCAGTACTTC